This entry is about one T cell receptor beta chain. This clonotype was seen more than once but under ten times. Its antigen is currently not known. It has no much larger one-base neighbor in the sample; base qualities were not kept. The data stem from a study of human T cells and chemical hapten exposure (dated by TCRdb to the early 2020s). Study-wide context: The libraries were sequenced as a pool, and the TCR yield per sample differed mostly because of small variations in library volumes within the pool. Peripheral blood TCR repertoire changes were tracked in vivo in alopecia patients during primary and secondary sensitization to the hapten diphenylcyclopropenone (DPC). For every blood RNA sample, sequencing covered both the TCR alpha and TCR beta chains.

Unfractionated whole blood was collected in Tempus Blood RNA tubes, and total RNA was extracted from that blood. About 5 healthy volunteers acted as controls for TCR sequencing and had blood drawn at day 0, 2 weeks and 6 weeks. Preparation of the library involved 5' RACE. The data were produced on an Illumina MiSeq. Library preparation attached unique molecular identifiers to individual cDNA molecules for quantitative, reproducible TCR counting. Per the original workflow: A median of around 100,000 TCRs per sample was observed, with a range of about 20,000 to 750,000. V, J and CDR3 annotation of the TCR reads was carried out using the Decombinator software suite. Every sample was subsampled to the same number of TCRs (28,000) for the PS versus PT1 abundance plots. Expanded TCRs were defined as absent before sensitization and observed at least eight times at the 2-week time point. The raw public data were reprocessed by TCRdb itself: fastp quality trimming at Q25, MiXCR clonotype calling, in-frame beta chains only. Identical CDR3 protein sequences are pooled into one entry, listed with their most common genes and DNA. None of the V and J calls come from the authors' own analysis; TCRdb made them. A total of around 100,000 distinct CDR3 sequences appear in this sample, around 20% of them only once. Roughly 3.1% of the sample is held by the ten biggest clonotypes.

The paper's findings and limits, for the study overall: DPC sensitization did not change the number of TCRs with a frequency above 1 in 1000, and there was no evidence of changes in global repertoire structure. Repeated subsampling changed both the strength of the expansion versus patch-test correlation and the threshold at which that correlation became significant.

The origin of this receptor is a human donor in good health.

The nucleotide sequence is given as TGTGCCGTCTTAGGGACTTCTTCCAGGGAGCAGTTCTTC. This sequence encodes CAVLGTSSREQFF. The chain links TRBV6-5 with TRBJ2-1, with a weak D call of TRBD2 (6 bases match). From the cysteine up to the phenylalanine, the CDR3 has a length of 13 residues. The sequence is cut down to CDR3 DNA, 39 bases in frame from base 1. V is pared back by 11 bases and J by 10 bases, with 21 bases lying between the germline termini. In the germline V gene, CDR1 corresponds to MNHEY and CDR2 to SVGAGI.